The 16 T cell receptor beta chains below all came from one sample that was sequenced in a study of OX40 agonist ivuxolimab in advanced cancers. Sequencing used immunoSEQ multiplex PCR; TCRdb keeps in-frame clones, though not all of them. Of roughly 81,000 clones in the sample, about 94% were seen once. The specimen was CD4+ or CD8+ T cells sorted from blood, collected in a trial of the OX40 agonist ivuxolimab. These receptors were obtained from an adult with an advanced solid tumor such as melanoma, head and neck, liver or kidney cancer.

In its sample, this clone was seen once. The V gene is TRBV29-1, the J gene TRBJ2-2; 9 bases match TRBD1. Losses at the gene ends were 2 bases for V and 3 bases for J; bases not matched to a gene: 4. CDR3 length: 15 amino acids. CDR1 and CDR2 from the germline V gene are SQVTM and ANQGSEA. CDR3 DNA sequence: TGCAGCGTTGAAAGGACAGGGGTAGACACCGGGGAGCTGTTTTTT. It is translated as CSVERTGVDTGELFF.

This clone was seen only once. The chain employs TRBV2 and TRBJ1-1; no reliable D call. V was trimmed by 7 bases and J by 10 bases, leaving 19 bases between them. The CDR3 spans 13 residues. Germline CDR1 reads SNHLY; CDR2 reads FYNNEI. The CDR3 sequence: CASTPKEAPGAFF. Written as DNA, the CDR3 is TGTGCCAGCACTCCGAAGGAGGCCCCTGGAGCTTTCTTT.

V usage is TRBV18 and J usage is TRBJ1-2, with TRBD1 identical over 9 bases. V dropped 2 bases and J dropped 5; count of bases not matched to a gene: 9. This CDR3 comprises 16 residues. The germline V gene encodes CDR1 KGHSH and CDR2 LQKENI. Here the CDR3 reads CASSPSTGGAYYGYTF. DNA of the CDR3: TGTGCCAGCTCACCATCCACAGGGGGCGCTTATTATGGCTACACCTTC.

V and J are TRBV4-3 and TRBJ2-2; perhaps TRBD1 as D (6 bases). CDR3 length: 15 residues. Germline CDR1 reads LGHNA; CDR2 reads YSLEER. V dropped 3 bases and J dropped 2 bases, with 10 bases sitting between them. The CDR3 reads CASSQADSNTGELFF. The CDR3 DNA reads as TGCGCCAGCAGCCAGGCGGACAGCAACACCGGGGAGCTGTTTTTT.

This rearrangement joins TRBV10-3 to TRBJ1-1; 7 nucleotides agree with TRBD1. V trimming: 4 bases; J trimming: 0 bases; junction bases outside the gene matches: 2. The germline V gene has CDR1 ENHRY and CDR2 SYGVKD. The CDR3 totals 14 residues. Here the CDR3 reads CAISGQGLNTEAFF. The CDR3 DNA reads TGTGCCATCAGTGGACAGGGTCTGAACACTGAAGCTTTCTTT.

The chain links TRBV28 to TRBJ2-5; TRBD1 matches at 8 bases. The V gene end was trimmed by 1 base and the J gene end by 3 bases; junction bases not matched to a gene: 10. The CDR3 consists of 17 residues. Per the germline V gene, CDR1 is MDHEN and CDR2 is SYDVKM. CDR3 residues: CASSLSETDRVKETQYF. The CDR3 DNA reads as TGTGCCAGCAGTTTATCCGAAACGGACAGGGTAAAAGAGACCCAGTACTTC.

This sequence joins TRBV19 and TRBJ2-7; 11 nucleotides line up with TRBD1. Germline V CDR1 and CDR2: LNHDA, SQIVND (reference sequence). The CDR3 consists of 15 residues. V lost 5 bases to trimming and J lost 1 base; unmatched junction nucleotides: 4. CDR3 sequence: CASSVGTGGSYEQYF. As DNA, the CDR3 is TGTGCCAGTAGTGTCGGGACAGGGGGATCCTACGAGCAGTACTTC.

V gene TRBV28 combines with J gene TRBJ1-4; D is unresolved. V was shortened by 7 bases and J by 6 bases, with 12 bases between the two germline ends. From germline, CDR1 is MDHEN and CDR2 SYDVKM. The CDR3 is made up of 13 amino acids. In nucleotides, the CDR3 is TGTGCCAGCAAACCTGGGTTGGATGAAAAACTGTTTTTT. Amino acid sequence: CASKPGLDEKLFF.

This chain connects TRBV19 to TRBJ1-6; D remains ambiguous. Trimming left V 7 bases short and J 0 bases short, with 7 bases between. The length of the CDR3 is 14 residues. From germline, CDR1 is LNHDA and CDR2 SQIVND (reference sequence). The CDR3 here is CASKKSSYNSPLHF. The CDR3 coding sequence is TGTGCCAGTAAAAAGAGCTCCTATAATTCACCCCTCCACTTT.

CDR3 in DNA: TGTGCCAGCAGTCCTGGGACAGGCCTCACCGGGGAGCTGTTTTTT. Protein product: CASSPGTGLTGELFF. The chain employs TRBV27 and TRBJ2-2; 8 bases are a match to TRBD1. This CDR3 has 15 residues. The J segment lost 4 bases and the V segment lost 5 bases, leaving 6 bases of the junction unmatched. Germline V CDR1 and CDR2: MNHEY, SMNVEV (reference sequence).

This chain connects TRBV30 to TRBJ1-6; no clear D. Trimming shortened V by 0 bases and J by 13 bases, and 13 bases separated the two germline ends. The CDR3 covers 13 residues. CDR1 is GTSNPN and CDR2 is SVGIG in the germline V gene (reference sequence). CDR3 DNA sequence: TGTGCCTGGAGTGTACAAAGCCTTTGGCCCCTCCACTTT. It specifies CAWSVQSLWPLHF.

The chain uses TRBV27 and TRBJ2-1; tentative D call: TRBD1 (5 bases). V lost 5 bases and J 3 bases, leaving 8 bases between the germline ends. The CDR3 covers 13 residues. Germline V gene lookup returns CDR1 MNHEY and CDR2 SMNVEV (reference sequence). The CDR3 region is CASSVDSYNEQFF. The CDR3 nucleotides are TGTGCCAGCAGTGTCGACAGCTACAATGAGCAGTTCTTC.

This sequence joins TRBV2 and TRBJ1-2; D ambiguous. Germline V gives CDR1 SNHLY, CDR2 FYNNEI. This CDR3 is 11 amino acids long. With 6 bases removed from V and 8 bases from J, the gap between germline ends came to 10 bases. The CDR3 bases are TGTGCCAGCAGGCCCTTGACCGGCTACACCTTC. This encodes CASRPLTGYTF. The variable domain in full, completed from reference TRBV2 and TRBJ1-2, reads EPEVTQTPSHQVTQMGQEVILRCVPISNHLYFYWYRQILGQKVEFLVSFYNNEISEKSEIFDDQFSVERPDGSNFTLKIRSTKLEDSAMYFCASRPLTGYTFGSGTRLTVV.

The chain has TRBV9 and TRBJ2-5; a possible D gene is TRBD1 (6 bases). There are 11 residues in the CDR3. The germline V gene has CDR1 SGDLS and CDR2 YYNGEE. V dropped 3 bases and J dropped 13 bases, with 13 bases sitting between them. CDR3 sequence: CASSGLQGWYF. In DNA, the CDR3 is TGTGCCAGCAGCGGATTACAGGGCTGGTACTTC.

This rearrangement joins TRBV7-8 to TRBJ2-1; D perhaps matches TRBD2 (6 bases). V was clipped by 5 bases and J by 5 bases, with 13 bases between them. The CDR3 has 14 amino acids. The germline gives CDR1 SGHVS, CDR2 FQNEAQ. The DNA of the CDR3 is TGTGCCAGCAGCGAACCGGGACTGCACAATGAGCAGTTCTTC. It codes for CASSEPGLHNEQFF.

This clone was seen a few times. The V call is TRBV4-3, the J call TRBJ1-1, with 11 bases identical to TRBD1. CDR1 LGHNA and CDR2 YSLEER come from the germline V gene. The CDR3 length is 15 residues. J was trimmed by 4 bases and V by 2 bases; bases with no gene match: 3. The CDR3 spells CASSQSGTGGTEAFF. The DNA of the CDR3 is TGCGCCAGCAGCCAATCCGGGACAGGGGGCACTGAAGCTTTCTTT.